Reported below is one T cell receptor beta chain. The data derive from a study of monozygotic twins with inflammatory bowel disease. TCRdb reprocessed the 5' RACE reads and reports one entry per CDR3 protein, with no DNA. The listing contains around 380,000 distinct CDR3 sequences. The CDR3 covers 16 residues. From germline, CDR1 is SGHRS and CDR2 YFSETQ. The chain is built from TRBV5-1 and TRBJ2-5; the D call of TRBD1 rests on TCRdb alone, since no DNA is present to check it. Sequences were obtained from blood. The receptor comes from a human donor with ulcerative colitis or Crohn's disease, or a healthy co-twin of an affected twin (not recorded which). The CDR3 sequence is CASSMDLGQGRETQYF.